The 19 T cell receptor beta chains below come from one sample, sequenced in a study of shared clonotypes between healthy human individuals. Assay used: immunoSEQ multiplex PCR; TCRdb lists only in-frame clones, some missing. The repertoire consists of approximately 2.5 million clones, with just over 90% occurring once and the leading ten covering 0.14%. The material sequenced was naive CD4+ T cells sorted from blood. Subset meaning: CD45RA+ positively selected. The receptors shown here come from a man aged 18 to 35 in good health.

The rearrangement joins TRBV5-4 to TRBJ2-3; 15 bases agree with TRBD2. CDR1 and CDR2 from the germline V gene are SGHNT and YYREEE (reference sequence). The V gene end was trimmed by 0 bases and the J gene end by 4 bases; junction bases not matched to a gene: 3. The CDR3 loop spans 17 amino acids. The CDR3 spells CASSLAGLAGGPDTQYF. CDR3 nucleotide sequence: TGTGCCAGCAGCTTGGCGGGACTAGCGGGGGGCCCAGATACGCAGTATTTT.

The chain joins TRBV19 to TRBJ2-7; D ambiguous. The CDR3 loop spans 12 amino acids. Germline V gives CDR1 LNHDA, CDR2 SQIVND (reference sequence). V was trimmed by 3 bases and J by 2 bases, leaving 5 bases between them. The DNA of the CDR3 is TGTGCCAGTAGTATTGTGCCCTACGAGCAGTACTTC. Protein: CASSIVPYEQYF.

V gene TRBV6-6 combines with J gene TRBJ1-6; unclear D gene. The germline V gene encodes CDR1 MNHNY and CDR2 SVGAGI (reference sequence). Trimming removed 6 bases at V and 9 bases at J, with 18 bases between. The length of the CDR3 is 15 residues. As DNA, the CDR3 is TGTGCCAGCAGCTATGGTTCGGTGCGGGGTTCACCCCTCCACTTT. Protein sequence: CASSYGSVRGSPLHF.

Comment on this clone: Additional DNA sequences in this sample encode the identical CDR3. This chain uses TRBV5-1 with TRBJ2-1; possibly TRBD1 or TRBD2 for D (5 bases each). The CDR3 has 15 amino acids. Deletions cut 0 bases from V and 3 bases from J, with 10 bases between. The V gene's germline CDR1 is SGHRS and CDR2 YFSETQ. In DNA, the CDR3 is TGCGCCAGCAGCTTGGTCGCAGGGAGCTACAATGAGCAGTTCTTC. This codes for CASSLVAGSYNEQFF.

The chain joins TRBV7-2 to TRBJ2-3, with 12 bases aligning to TRBD2. The CDR3 runs to 19 residues. Trimming removed 5 bases from V and 0 bases from J; junction bases left unmatched: 12. CDR1 and CDR2 (germline): SGHTA, FQGNSA. In DNA form, the CDR3 reads TGTGCCAGCAGCCCTCGGACTAGCGGGATCGGTATCAGCACAGATACGCAGTATTTT. Residues: CASSPRTSGIGISTDTQYF.

V gene TRBV4-3 combines with J gene TRBJ2-1; weak D call: TRBD1 (7 bases). Trimming took off 1 base at V and 9 bases at J, with 19 bases between the two ends. Germline V lookup: CDR1 LGHNA, CDR2 YSLEER. The CDR3 has 16 residues. The CDR3: CASSQAAGLQGGEQFF. In nucleotides, the CDR3 is TGCGCCAGCAGCCAAGCGGCGGGACTCCAGGGGGGTGAGCAGTTCTTC.

V and J are TRBV6-4 and TRBJ2-3; D is perhaps TRBD1 (5 bases). Trimming left V 4 bases short and J 2 bases short, with 10 bases between. The germline V gene has CDR1 MRHNA and CDR2 SNTAGT. CDR3 size: 14 residues. CDR3 loop: CASSARAFTDTQYF. Written as DNA, the CDR3 is TGTGCCAGCAGTGCCAGGGCGTTCACAGATACGCAGTATTTT.

This chain links TRBV5-4 with TRBJ2-3; possibly TRBD1 for D (6 bases). This CDR3 region has 16 residues. From germline, CDR1 is SGHNT and CDR2 YYREEE (reference sequence). V lost 4 bases and J 0 bases, leaving 15 bases between the germline ends. The CDR3 loop reads CASSQYREKSTDTQYF. CDR3 coding DNA: TGTGCCAGCAGCCAATACAGGGAGAAAAGCACAGATACGCAGTATTTT. The full variable domain, completed using reference TRBV5-4 and TRBJ2-3, is ETGVTQSPTHLIKTRGQQVTLRCSSQSGHNTVSWYQQALGQGPQFIFQYYREEENGRGNFPPRFSGLQFPNYSSELNVNALELDDSALYLCASSQYREKSTDTQYFGPGTRLTVL.

J is TRBJ1-5 and V is TRBV19; 11 nucleotides align to TRBD1. This CDR3 has 16 residues. V lost 1 base to trimming and J lost 7 bases; unmatched junction nucleotides: 6. Germline V lookup: CDR1 LNHDA, CDR2 SQIVND (reference sequence). CDR3 DNA sequence: TGTGCCAGTAGTATAGTAGGGACAGGGGGTAACCAGCCCCAGCATTTT. It yields the protein CASSIVGTGGNQPQHF.

The V gene is TRBV11-2, the J gene TRBJ2-1; 8 bases match TRBD2. Germline V CDR1 and CDR2: SGHAT, FQNNGV. V dropped 0 bases and J dropped 15; count of bases not matched to a gene: 7. This CDR3 is built from 13 residues. This chain's CDR3 is CASSLDLQRGLFF. The CDR3 nucleotides read TGTGCCAGCAGCTTAGACCTCCAGCGGGGGTTGTTCTTC.

This chain links TRBV19 with TRBJ1-5, with TRBD1 identical over 9 bases. V lost 4 bases and J lost 7; bases outside the gene matches: 8. CDR3 size: 15 residues. In germline, CDR1 is LNHDA, CDR2 SQIVND (reference sequence). The CDR3 nucleotides are TGTGCCAGTAGTACCCCGGGACAGGGCGGGCAGCCCCAGCATTTT. Protein sequence: CASSTPGQGGQPQHF.

The chain couples TRBV7-8 to TRBJ2-7; the D is unclear. Germline CDR1 and CDR2: SGHVS and FQNEAQ. Trimming left V 0 bases short and J 6 bases short, with 15 bases between. This CDR3 comprises 15 residues. The CDR3 coding sequence is TGTGCCAGCAGCTTAGCGCAAGTCCGAACCAGCGAGCAGTACTTC. It specifies CASSLAQVRTSEQYF.

The chain uses TRBV11-1 and TRBJ2-7; TRBD1 matches 8 bases. Trimming removed 5 bases from V and 6 bases from J; junction bases left unmatched: 15. This CDR3 is 16 amino acids long. Germline assignment: CDR1 SGHAT and CDR2 FQDESV (reference sequence). The CDR3 DNA reads as TGTGCCAGCAGCGGAGTCGGACAGGGTAGTTTACTCGAGCAGTACTTC. It is translated as CASSGVGQGSLLEQYF.

This rearrangement joins TRBV4-3 to TRBJ2-3; TRBD2 matches at 12 bases. The J segment lost 6 bases and the V segment lost 4 bases, leaving 5 bases of the junction unmatched. CDR3 length: 15 amino acids. Germline CDR1 is LGHNA and CDR2 is YSLEER. CDR3 sequence: CASSLLAGGTDTQYF. The CDR3 nucleotides read TGCGCCAGCAGCCTTCTAGCGGGAGGGACGGATACGCAGTATTTT.

V gene TRBV19 combines with J gene TRBJ2-3; D call uncertain. The V end was cut by 7 bases, the J end by 3 bases, with 14 bases between. Germline values: CDR1 LNHDA, CDR2 SQIVND (reference sequence). The CDR3 consists of 14 residues. The CDR3 loop is CASMDSLGTDTQYF. In nucleotides, the CDR3 is TGTGCCAGTATGGATAGCCTTGGGACAGATACGCAGTATTTT.

This clone was found a few times. Other DNA sequences of this sample code for an identical CDR3. The chain couples TRBV7-9 to TRBJ1-5; possible D gene TRBD1, 6 bases. Germline V gene lookup returns CDR1 SEHNR and CDR2 FQNEAQ (reference sequence). The CDR3 consists of 14 residues. V dropped 4 bases and J dropped 0 bases, with 7 bases sitting between them. The CDR3 loop is CASSSDSSNQPQHF. The CDR3 region has the DNA TGTGCCAGCAGCTCGGACAGTAGCAATCAGCCCCAGCATTTT.

V is TRBV19 and J is TRBJ1-3, with no clear D. This CDR3 is built from 15 residues. The V and J ends lost 10 bases and 7 bases respectively, with 23 bases between them. Germline V CDR1 and CDR2: LNHDA, SQIVND (reference sequence). The CDR3: CATHPPGTQRNTIYF. CDR3 nucleotides: TGTGCCACCCACCCACCAGGCACCCAACGGAACACCATATATTTT. Based on the CDR3 plus reference TRBV19 and TRBJ1-3, the full variable domain is DGGITQSPKYLFRKEGQNVTLSCEQNLNHDAMYWYRQDPGQGLRLIYYSQIVNDFQKGDIAEGYSVSREKKESFPLTVTSAQKNPTAFYLCATHPPGTQRNTIYFGEGSWLTVV.

V and J are TRBV19 and TRBJ2-3, with 10 bases matching TRBD2. V trimming: 4 bases; J trimming: 3 bases; junction bases outside the gene matches: 7. Germline V gene lookup returns CDR1 LNHDA and CDR2 SQIVND (reference sequence). CDR3 length equals 16 residues. This CDR3 is CASSTSGRIGTDTQYF. CDR3 nucleotide sequence: TGTGCCAGTAGTACTAGCGGGAGAATTGGAACAGATACGCAGTATTTT. The whole variable domain, remainder taken from reference TRBV19 and TRBJ2-3, is DGGITQSPKYLFRKEGQNVTLSCEQNLNHDAMYWYRQDPGQGLRLIYYSQIVNDFQKGDIAEGYSVSREKKESFPLTVTSAQKNPTAFYLCASSTSGRIGTDTQYFGPGTRLTVL.

This chain joins TRBV2 and TRBJ2-3, with D tentatively TRBD2 (6 bases). Germline V gives CDR1 SNHLY, CDR2 FYNNEI. This CDR3 spans 15 amino acids. Trimming pared 4 bases from V and 0 bases from J, leaving 11 bases between. CDR3 sequence reads: CASSGRDRSTDTQYF. CDR3 nucleotides: TGTGCCAGCAGTGGGAGGGATAGGAGCACAGATACGCAGTATTTT.